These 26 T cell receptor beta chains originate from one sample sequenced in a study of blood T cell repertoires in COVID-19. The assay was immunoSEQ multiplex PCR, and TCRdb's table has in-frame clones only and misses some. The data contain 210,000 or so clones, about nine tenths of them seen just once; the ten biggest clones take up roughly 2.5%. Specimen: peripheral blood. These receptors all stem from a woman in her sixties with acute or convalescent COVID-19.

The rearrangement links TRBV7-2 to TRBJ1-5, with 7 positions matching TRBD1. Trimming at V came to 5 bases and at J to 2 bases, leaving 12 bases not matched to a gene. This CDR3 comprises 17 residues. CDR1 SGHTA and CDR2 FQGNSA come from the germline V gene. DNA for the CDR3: TGTGCCAGCAGCGAGAAGAAGGGACAGAGGGGCAATCAGCCCCAGCATTTT. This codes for CASSEKKGQRGNQPQHF.

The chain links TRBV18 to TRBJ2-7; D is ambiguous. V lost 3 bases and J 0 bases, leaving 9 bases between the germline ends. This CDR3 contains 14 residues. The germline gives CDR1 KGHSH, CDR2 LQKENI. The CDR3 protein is CASSPRTVSYEQYF. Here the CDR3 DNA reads TGTGCCAGCTCACCCAGAACCGTCTCCTACGAGCAGTACTTC. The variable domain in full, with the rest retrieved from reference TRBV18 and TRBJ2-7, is NAGVMQNPRHLVRRRGQEARLRCSPMKGHSHVYWYRQLPEEGLKFMVYLQKENIIDESGMPKERFSAEFPKEGPSILRIQQVVRGDSAAYFCASSPRTVSYEQYFGPGTRLTVT.

The DNA of the CDR3 is TGTGCCAGCAGCTCATCCGGGACAGGCTACGAGCAGTACTTC. Protein sequence: CASSSSGTGYEQYF. V and J are TRBV5-6 and TRBJ2-7, with 8 bases lining up with TRBD1. The CDR3 contains 14 residues. Germline V CDR1 and CDR2: SGHDT, YYEEEE. V lost 3 bases, J lost 3 bases, and 5 bases stayed unmatched.

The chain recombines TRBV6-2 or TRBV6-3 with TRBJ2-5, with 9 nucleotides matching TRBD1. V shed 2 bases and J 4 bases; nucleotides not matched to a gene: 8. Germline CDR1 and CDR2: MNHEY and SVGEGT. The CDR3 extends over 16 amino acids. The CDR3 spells CASSYGSDRGGETQYF. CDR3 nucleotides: TGTGCCAGCAGTTACGGATCGGACAGGGGAGGAGAGACCCAGTACTTC.

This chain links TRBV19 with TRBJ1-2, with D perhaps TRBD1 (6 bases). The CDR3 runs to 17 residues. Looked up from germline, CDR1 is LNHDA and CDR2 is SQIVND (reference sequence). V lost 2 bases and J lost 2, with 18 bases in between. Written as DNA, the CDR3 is TGTGCCAGTAGTATATTTCGGCCCGGGACAAAGAACTATGGCTACACCTTC. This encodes CASSIFRPGTKNYGYTF.

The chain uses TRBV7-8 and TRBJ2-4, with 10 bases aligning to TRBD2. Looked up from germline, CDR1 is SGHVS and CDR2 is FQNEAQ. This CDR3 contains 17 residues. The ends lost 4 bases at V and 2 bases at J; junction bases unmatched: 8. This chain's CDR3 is CASSSIAGGGSKNIQYF. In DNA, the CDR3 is TGTGCCAGCAGCTCGATAGCGGGGGGCGGGTCCAAAAACATTCAGTACTTC.

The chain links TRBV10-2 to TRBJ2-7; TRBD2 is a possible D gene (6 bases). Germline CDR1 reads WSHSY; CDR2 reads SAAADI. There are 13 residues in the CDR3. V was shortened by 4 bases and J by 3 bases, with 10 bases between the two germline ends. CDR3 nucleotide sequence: TGCGCCAGCAGTGGGCTAGCGCTCTACGAGCAGTACTTC. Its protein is CASSGLALYEQYF.

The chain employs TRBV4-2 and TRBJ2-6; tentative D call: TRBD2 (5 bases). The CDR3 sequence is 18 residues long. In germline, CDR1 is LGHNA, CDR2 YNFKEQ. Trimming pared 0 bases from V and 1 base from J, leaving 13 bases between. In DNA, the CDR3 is TGTGCCAGCAGCCAAGATGCCCGGACTGAGTCTGGGGCCAACGTCCTGACTTTC. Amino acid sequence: CASSQDARTESGANVLTF.

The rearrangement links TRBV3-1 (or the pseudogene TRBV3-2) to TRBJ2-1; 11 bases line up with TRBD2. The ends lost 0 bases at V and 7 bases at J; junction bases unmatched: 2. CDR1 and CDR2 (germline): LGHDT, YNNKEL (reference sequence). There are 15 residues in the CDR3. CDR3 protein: CASSQDLAGGNEQFF. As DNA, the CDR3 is TGTGCCAGCAGCCAAGATCTAGCGGGAGGAAATGAGCAGTTCTTC.

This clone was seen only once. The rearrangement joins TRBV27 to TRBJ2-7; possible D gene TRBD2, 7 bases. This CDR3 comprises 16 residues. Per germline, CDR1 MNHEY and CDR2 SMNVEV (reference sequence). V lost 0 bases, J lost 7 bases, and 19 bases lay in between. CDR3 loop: CASSLSGGGGPREQYF. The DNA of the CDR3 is TGTGCCAGCAGTTTATCTGGAGGGGGAGGGCCGCGGGAGCAGTACTTC.

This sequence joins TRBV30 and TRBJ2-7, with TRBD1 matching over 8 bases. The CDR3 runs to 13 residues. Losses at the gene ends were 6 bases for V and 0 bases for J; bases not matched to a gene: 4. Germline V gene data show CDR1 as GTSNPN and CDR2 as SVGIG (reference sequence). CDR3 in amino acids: CACGTGLSYEQYF. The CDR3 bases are TGTGCCTGCGGGACAGGCCTCTCCTACGAGCAGTACTTC.

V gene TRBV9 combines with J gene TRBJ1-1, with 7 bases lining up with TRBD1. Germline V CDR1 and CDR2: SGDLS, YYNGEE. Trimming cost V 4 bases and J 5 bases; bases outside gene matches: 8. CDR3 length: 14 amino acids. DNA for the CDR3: TGTGCCAGCAGCCCCGGCAGGGGGTGGACTGAAGCTTTCTTT. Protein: CASSPGRGWTEAFF.

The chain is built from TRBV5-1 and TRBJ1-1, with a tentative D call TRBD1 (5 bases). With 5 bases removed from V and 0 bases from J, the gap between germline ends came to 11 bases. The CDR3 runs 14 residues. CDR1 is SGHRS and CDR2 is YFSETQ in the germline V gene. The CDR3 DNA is TGCGCCAGCAGTTCAGACAGATTGAACACTGAAGCTTTCTTT. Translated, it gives CASSSDRLNTEAFF. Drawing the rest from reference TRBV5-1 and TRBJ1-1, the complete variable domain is KAGVTQTPRYLIKTRGQQVTLSCSPISGHRSVSWYQQTPGQGLQFLFEYFSETQRNKGNFPGRFSGRQFSNSRSEMNVSTLELGDSALYLCASSSDRLNTEAFFGQGTRLTVV.

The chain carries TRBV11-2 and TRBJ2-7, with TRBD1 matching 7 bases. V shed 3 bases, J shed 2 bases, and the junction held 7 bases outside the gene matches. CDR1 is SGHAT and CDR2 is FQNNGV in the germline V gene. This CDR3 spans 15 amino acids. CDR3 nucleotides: TGTGCCAGCAGCTTTAGGACAGGACCTGCCTACGAGCAGTACTTC. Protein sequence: CASSFRTGPAYEQYF.

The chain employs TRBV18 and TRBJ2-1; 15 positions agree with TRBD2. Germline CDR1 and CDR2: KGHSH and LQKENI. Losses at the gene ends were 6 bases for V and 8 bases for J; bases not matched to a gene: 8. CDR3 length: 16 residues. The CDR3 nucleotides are TGTGCCAGCTCGCACCCGGGGACTAGCGGGGGGCATGAGCAGTTCTTC. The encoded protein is CASSHPGTSGGHEQFF.

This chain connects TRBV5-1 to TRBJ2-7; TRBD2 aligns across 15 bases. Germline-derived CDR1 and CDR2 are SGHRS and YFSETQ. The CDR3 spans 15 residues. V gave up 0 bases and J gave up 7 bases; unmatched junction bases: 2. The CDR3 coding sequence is TGCGCCAGCAGCTTGGAGGGACTAGCGGGAGGAGAGCAGTACTTC. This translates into CASSLEGLAGGEQYF.

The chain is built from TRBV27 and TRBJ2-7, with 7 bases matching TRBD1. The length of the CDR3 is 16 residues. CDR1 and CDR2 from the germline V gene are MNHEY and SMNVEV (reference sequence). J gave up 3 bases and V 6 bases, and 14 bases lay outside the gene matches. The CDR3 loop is CASSRLGDRTLYEQYF. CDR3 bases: TGTGCCAGCAGCAGATTGGGGGACAGAACCCTCTACGAGCAGTACTTC.

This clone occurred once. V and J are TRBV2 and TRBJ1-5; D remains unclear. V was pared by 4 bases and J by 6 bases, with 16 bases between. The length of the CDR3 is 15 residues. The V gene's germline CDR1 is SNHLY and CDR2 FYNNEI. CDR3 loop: CASSVGQVGSQPQHF. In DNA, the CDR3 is TGTGCCAGCAGTGTCGGGCAAGTCGGGAGTCAGCCCCAGCATTTT. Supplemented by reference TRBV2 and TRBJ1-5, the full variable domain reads EPEVTQTPSHQVTQMGQEVILRCVPISNHLYFYWYRQILGQKVEFLVSFYNNEISEKSEIFDDQFSVERPDGSNFTLKIRSTKLEDSAMYFCASSVGQVGSQPQHFGDGTRLSIL.

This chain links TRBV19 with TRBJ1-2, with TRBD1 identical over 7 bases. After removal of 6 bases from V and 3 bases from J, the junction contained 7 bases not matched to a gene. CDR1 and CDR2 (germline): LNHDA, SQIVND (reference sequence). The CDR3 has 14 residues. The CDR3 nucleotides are TGTGCCAGTAGGACCACAGGGGCCCACTATGGCTACACCTTC. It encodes CASRTTGAHYGYTF.

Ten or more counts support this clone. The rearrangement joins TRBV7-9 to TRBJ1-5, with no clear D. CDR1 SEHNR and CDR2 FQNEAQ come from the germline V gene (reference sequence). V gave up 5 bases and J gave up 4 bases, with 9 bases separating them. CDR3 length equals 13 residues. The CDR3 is CASSHGTNQPQHF. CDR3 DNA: TGTGCCAGCAGCCACGGTACGAATCAGCCCCAGCATTTT. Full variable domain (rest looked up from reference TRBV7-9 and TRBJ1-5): DTGVSQNPRHKITKRGQNVTFRCDPISEHNRLYWYRQTLGQGPEFLTYFQNEAQLEKSRLLSDRFSAERPKGSFSTLEIQRTEQGDSAMYLCASSHGTNQPQHFGDGTRLSIL.

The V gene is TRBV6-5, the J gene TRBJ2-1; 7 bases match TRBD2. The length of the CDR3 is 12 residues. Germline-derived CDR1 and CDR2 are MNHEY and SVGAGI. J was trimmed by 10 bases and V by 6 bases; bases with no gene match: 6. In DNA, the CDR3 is TGTGCCAGCAGCCGAGCGGGGTTGGAGCAGTTCTTC. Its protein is CASSRAGLEQFF.

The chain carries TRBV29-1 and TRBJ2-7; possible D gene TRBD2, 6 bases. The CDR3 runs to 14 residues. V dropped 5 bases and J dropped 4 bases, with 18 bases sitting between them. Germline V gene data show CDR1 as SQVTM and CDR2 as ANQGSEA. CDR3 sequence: CSVSSTPGGYEQYF. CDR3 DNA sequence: TGCAGCGTTTCCTCGACACCCGGGGGATACGAGCAGTACTTC.

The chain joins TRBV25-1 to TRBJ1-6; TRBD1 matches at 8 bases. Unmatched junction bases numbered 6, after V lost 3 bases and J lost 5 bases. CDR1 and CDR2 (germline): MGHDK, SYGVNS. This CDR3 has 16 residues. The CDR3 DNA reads TGTGCCAGCAGTGACGACAGGGGATGGGATAATTCACCCCTCCACTTT. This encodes CASSDDRGWDNSPLHF. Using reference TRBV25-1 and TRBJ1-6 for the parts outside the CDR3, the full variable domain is EADIYQTPRYLVIGTGKKITLECSQTMGHDKMYWYQQDPGMELHLIHYSYGVNSTEKGDLSSESTVSRIRTEHFPLTLESARPSHTSQYLCASSDDRGWDNSPLHFGNGTRLTVT.

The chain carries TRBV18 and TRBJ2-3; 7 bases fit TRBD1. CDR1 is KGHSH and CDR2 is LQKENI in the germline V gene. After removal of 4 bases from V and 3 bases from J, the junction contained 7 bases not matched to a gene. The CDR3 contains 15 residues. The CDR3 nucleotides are TGTGCCAGCTCACGACGACAGGGTGATACAGATACGCAGTATTTT. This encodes CASSRRQGDTDTQYF.

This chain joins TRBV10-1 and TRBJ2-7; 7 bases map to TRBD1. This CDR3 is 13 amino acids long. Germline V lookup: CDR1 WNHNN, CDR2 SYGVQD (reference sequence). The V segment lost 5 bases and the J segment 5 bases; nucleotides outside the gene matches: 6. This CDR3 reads CASSRTGRNEQYF. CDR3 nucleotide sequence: TGCGCCAGCAGTCGGACAGGTCGCAACGAGCAGTACTTC.

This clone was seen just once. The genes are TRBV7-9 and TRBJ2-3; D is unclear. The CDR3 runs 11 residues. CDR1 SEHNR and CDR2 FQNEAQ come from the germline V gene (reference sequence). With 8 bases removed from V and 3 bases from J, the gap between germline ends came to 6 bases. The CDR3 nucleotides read TGTGCCAGCGGCCGTACAGATACGCAGTATTTT. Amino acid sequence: CASGRTDTQYF. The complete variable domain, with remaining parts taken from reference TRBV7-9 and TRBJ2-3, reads DTGVSQNPRHKITKRGQNVTFRCDPISEHNRLYWYRQTLGQGPEFLTYFQNEAQLEKSRLLSDRFSAERPKGSFSTLEIQRTEQGDSAMYLCASGRTDTQYFGPGTRLTVL.